The clone carrying this T cell receptor beta chain was found many times. Its antigen is not known. This entry comes from a study of T-cell reconstitution after alpha-beta-depleted transplantation in children. Study results and caveats: One year after transplant, T-cell counts and diversity came mostly from newly produced T cells. Where alpha-beta T cells came from about two months after transplant was reportedly several hundred expanded graft clones. Some patients showed high day-60 TCRbeta diversity, which derived from surviving recipient T cells and thymic progenitors.

Molecular barcoding with unique molecular identifiers was used for the TCRbeta library. TCRdb processed the PCR reads anew with MiXCR; each CDR3 protein has one entry. This repertoire shows about 300,000 distinct CDR3 sequences, over 7.5% found once; its top ten account for approximately 8.2%. The CDR3 has 14 residues. The ends lost 6 bases at V and 6 bases at J; junction bases unmatched: 5. Germline V lookup: CDR1 DFQATT, CDR2 SNEGSKA (reference sequence). The receptor was isolated from a female patient aged 2-9 years who had a stem cell transplant for Fanconi anemia, so the T cells may come from the graft donor. The chain has TRBV20-1 and TRBJ2-1; 13 nucleotides line up with TRBD2. Sequencing used peripheral blood, obtained 360 days after TCRalphabeta/CD19-depleted stem cell transplant. The CDR3 region is CSASGTSGTNEQFF. The CDR3 nucleotides are TGCAGTGCCTCCGGGACTAGCGGGACCAATGAGCAGTTCTTC.